The 29 T cell receptor beta chains below were found in one sample sequenced in a study of blood T cells in healthy people across ages. The authors ran a second PCR of roughly 6 to 12 cycles using a sample-barcoded 5' primer and a J-beta primer mix. TCRdb processed the 5' RACE reads anew with MiXCR; each CDR3 protein has one entry. The table includes over 550,000 distinct CDR3 sequences, about 28% detected once. Sequencing was performed on blood. These receptors all stem from a woman aged 80 or over in good health.

The chain recombines TRBV20-1 with TRBJ2-1; D is possibly TRBD2 (6 bases). CDR1 is DFQATT, CDR2 SNEGSKA, per germline (reference sequence). Trimming left V 3 bases short and J 0 bases short, with 18 bases between. The CDR3 sequence is 17 residues long. CDR3 amino acids: CSASFLAGSSSYNEQFF. As DNA, the CDR3 is TGCAGTGCTAGTTTTCTGGCGGGGTCGAGCTCCTACAATGAGCAGTTCTTC.

Regarding this clonotype: At one end, the junction sequence differs from germline, possibly due to a read error. The chain uses TRBV9 and TRBJ2-7; 10 bases are a match to TRBD1. From germline, CDR1 is SGDLS and CDR2 YYNGEE. The CDR3 has 15 amino acids. The CDR3 coding sequence is TGTGCCGGCAGCGACGGGGACAGGGGCGTCTACGAGCAGTACTTC. It codes for CAGSDGDRGVYEQYF.

This sequence joins TRBV2 and TRBJ1-5; no clear D gene. Germline values: CDR1 SNHLY, CDR2 FYNNEI. The CDR3 contains 15 residues. V lost 0 bases to trimming and J lost 5 bases, with 11 bases between them. The CDR3 DNA sequence: TGTGCCAGCAGTGAAGCCGCTGGACCTTATCAGCCCCAGCATTTT. It specifies CASSEAAGPYQPQHF. Complete variable domain (other parts from reference TRBV2 and TRBJ1-5): EPEVTQTPSHQVTQMGQEVILRCVPISNHLYFYWYRQILGQKVEFLVSFYNNEISEKSEIFDDQFSVERPDGSNFTLKIRSTKLEDSAMYFCASSEAAGPYQPQHFGDGTRLSIL.

The sample holds many counts of this clonotype. V and J are TRBV7-2 and TRBJ2-5; D unclear. The CDR3 is 13 amino acids. V was shortened by 5 bases and J by 7 bases, with 14 bases between the two germline ends. CDR1 and CDR2 from the germline V gene are SGHTA and FQGNSA. CDR3 bases: TGTGCCAGCAGCCAAATTACCGGTGGGACCCAGTACTTC. Translating it yields CASSQITGGTQYF.

This sequence joins TRBV21-1 and TRBJ1-2; TRBD1, the table's D call, was not compared with the DNA. TRBV21-1 is flagged as a pseudogene. This CDR3 region has 17 residues. The DNA of the CDR3 is TGTGCCAGCAGCAACCGGGACAGGGGGCGAATTGGCTATGGCTACACCTTC. Protein product: CASSNRDRGRIGYGYTF.

The chain joins TRBV5-1 to TRBJ2-5, with 13 positions matching TRBD2. CDR3 length equals 18 residues. V lost 7 bases, J lost 5 bases, and 17 bases stayed unmatched. CDR1 is SGHRS, CDR2 YFSETQ, per germline. The CDR3 nucleotides read TGCGCCAGCGTAATATGGACTAGCGGGGGAGGTCCCATGGAGACCCAGTACTTC. It codes for CASVIWTSGGGPMETQYF.

Worth noting for this clonotype: This may come from a read error, since a much larger clone is one base off. This chain's CDR3 is CASSQDKVAGAETQFF. The CDR3 nucleotides are TGTGCCAGCAGCCAAGATAAGGTAGCGGGGGCAGAGACCCAGTTCTTC. V gene TRBV3-1 combines with J gene TRBJ2-5; 9 nucleotides align to TRBD2. The last part of the DNA fits TRBJ2-1 better; the J call may be wrong. Germline V gene data show CDR1 as LGHDT and CDR2 as YNNKEL (reference sequence). The CDR3 has 16 amino acids.

This clonotype was counted only a few times. CDR3 sequence: CAWSVQEGQYF. The CDR3, as DNA: TGTGCCTGGAGTGTACAAGAAGGGCAGTACTTC. V usage is TRBV30 and J usage is TRBJ2-5, with D uncertain. The CDR3 sequence is 11 residues long. V shed 0 bases and J shed 11 bases, with 10 bases lying between them. The germline V gene has CDR1 GTSNPN and CDR2 SVGIG (reference sequence).

The chain carries TRBV2 and TRBJ2-5, with no clear D. The CDR3 is 14 amino acids. CDR1 SNHLY and CDR2 FYNNEI come from the germline V gene. Trimming shortened V by 3 bases and J by 5 bases, and 13 bases separated the two germline ends. CDR3 in amino acids: CASSERSALETQYF. For the CDR3, the DNA is TGTGCCAGCAGTGAGAGGTCAGCATTGGAGACCCAGTACTTC.

In its sample, this clonotype was seen a few times. This chain joins TRBV30 and TRBJ1-2; 9 bases align to TRBD1. This CDR3 spans 14 amino acids. The V and J ends lost 2 bases and 7 bases, in that order; junction bases with no gene match: 8. The germline gives CDR1 GTSNPN, CDR2 SVGIG (reference sequence). This CDR3 reads CAWSFSDRGGGYTF. The CDR3, as DNA: TGTGCCTGGAGTTTCTCGGACAGGGGAGGTGGCTACACCTTC.

CDR3 bases: TGTGCCAGCAGCCAACTTCTGACAGGAGAGGGCTACACCTTC. Translation gives CASSQLLTGEGYTF. This chain joins TRBV12-3 or TRBV12-4 and TRBJ1-2, with D possibly being TRBD1 (6 bases). Deletions cut 6 bases from V and 8 bases from J, with 19 bases between. The CDR3 has 14 amino acids.

As concerns this clonotype: This clone may be a read error of a much larger clone one base away. V usage is TRBV6-1 and J usage is TRBJ2-4; D may be TRBD2 (6 bases). The end of the DNA is better explained by TRBJ2-7, so the J call may be wrong. Looked up from germline, CDR1 is MNHNS and CDR2 is SASEGT. The CDR3 consists of 15 residues. The CDR3 DNA reads TGTGCCAGCAGTGCCGGGACTGACTCCTCCCACGAGCAGTACTTC. It encodes CASSAGTDSSHEQYF.

The rearrangement links TRBV11-2 to TRBJ2-2; D is possibly TRBD1 or TRBD2 (5 bases each). Germline CDR1 and CDR2: SGHAT and FQNNGV. The V and J ends lost 4 bases and 6 bases respectively, with 15 bases between them. The CDR3 has 15 residues. DNA for the CDR3: TGTGCCAGCAGCTCCAATTTTGGGACCGCCGGGGAGCTGTTTTTT. Translated: CASSSNFGTAGELFF. Full variable domain (remainder filled in from reference TRBV11-2 and TRBJ2-2): EAGVAQSPRYKIIEKRQSVAFWCNPISGHATLYWYQQILGQGPKLLIQFQNNGVVDDSQLPKDRFSAERLKGVDSTLKIQPAKLEDSAVYLCASSSNFGTAGELFFGEGSRLTVL.

Comments on this clonotype: Given a much more abundant clone one base away, this may be a read error. The rearrangement joins TRBV10-3 to TRBJ2-7, with 7 bases identical to TRBD1. The germline V gene encodes CDR1 ENHRY and CDR2 SYGVKD. The CDR3 contains 14 residues. DNA of the CDR3: TGTGCCGTCAGTCCGGGACAGATACCCTACGAGCAGTACTTC. It translates to CAVSPGQIPYEQYF.

In its sample, this clonotype was seen a few times. One base away lies a much larger clone, so this may be a sequencing read error. The rearrangement uses TRBV20-1 and TRBJ2-7; 8 nucleotides line up with TRBD2. The CDR3 runs 16 residues. Looked up from germline, CDR1 is DFQATT and CDR2 is SNEGSKA (reference sequence). V lost 3 bases, J lost 7 bases, and 17 bases stayed unmatched. The DNA for the CDR3 is TGCAGTGCTAGTCCTGTTGGCGGGGGGTCTTACAATGAGCAGTACTTC. This encodes CSASPVGGGSYNEQYF.

The count of this clonotype is one. A much larger clone sits a single nucleotide away, making a read error possible. V gene TRBV5-5 combines with J gene TRBJ2-1; D may be TRBD2 (7 bases). The J call is uncertain, as TRBJ2-7 better fits the DNA end. The CDR3 spans 15 residues. CDR1 and CDR2 (germline): SGHKS, YYEKEE (reference sequence). The DNA for the CDR3 is TGTGCCAGCAGGCGTGAGGGGGGGCTTAGCAATGAGCAGTACTTC. It encodes CASRREGGLSNEQYF.

This clonotype was recorded at least ten times. This may stem from a read error, because a much larger clone lies one nucleotide away. V gene TRBV5-1 combines with J gene TRBJ2-5, with D hard to call. V shed 6 bases and J shed 11 bases, with 14 bases lying between them. CDR1 is SGHRS and CDR2 is YFSETQ in the germline V gene. The CDR3 runs 11 residues. For the CDR3, the DNA is TGCGCCAGCATAGGTTACAATGAGCAGTACTTC. This codes for CASIGYNEQYF.

This clonotype showed up just a few times. A much more abundant neighbour one base away suggests this may be a read error. The chain recombines TRBV29-1 with TRBJ2-1, with D perhaps TRBD1 (7 bases). Germline V gene data show CDR1 as SQVTM and CDR2 as ANQGSEA. V lost 4 bases and J 8 bases, leaving 15 bases between the germline ends. This CDR3 is built from 13 residues. The CDR3 nucleotides read TGCAGCGTTGGGCAGGGGGGCAGAGATGAGCAGTTCTTC. This codes for CSVGQGGRDEQFF.

The V gene is TRBV20-1, the J gene TRBJ2-5, with TRBD2 matching over 11 bases. The J call may not be correct, given that the DNA end is closer to TRBJ2-7. This CDR3 comprises 14 residues. The germline gives CDR1 DFQATT, CDR2 SNEGSKA (reference sequence). The CDR3 nucleotides are TGCAGTGCTAGGCCGACTAGCGGGAAGTACGAGCAGTACTTC. It translates to CSARPTSGKYEQYF.

The rearrangement uses TRBV7-2 and TRBJ1-3; perhaps TRBD1 as D (5 bases). CDR1 and CDR2 (germline): SGHTA, FQGNSA. This CDR3 contains 14 residues. Deletions cut 5 bases from V and 7 bases from J, with 15 bases between. This CDR3 reads CASSRGDGGNTIYF. The CDR3 nucleotides are TGTGCCAGCAGCCGTGGGGACGGCGGGAACACCATATATTTT.

Ten or more counts support this clonotype. CDR3 nucleotides: TGTGCCAGCAGTGATCACGGGGAGAGCAATCAGCCCCAGCATTTT. Its translation is CASSDHGESNQPQHF. This chain uses TRBV25-1 with TRBJ1-5; no firm D call. CDR1 and CDR2 (germline): MGHDK, SYGVNS. V shed 3 bases and J shed 1 base, with 10 bases lying between them. This CDR3 has 15 residues.

Notes on this clonotype: A read error may produce the germline difference seen at one junction end. This chain connects TRBV7-2 to TRBJ2-3, with D tentatively TRBD1 (5 bases). From germline, CDR1 is SGHTA and CDR2 FQGNSA. The CDR3 covers 13 residues. CDR3 nucleotide sequence: TGTGCCAGCAAGGGGTCCCGCACAGATACGCAGTGTTTT. Translation: CASKGSRTDTQCF.

This chain links TRBV6-2 or TRBV6-3 with TRBJ2-2, with D possibly matching TRBD2 (6 bases). Trimming took off 5 bases at V and 6 bases at J, with 13 bases between the two ends. CDR1 and CDR2 (germline): MNHEY, SVGEGT. The CDR3 is 14 amino acids. In DNA, the CDR3 is TGTGCCAGCAGTACCGGGGGAGAGGCCGGGGAGCTGTTTTTT. Residues: CASSTGGEAGELFF.

To note about this clonotype: One base away lies a much larger clone, so this may be a sequencing read error. The rearrangement uses TRBV20-1 and TRBJ1-1; 9 nucleotides match TRBD1. Germline V lookup: CDR1 DFQATT, CDR2 SNEGSKA (reference sequence). CDR3 length: 13 amino acids. The CDR3 sequence: CSAYRGRSTEVFF. DNA of the CDR3: TGCAGTGCTTACAGGGGGCGATCAACTGAAGTTTTCTTT.

A word on this clonotype: This could be a read error, since a much larger clone is one nucleotide away. The chain uses TRBV27 and TRBJ1-1; no clear D gene. The CDR3 sequence is 14 residues long. Germline CDR1 and CDR2: MNHEY and SMNVEV (reference sequence). Trimming removed 5 bases at V and 1 base at J, with 11 bases between. CDR3 nucleotides: TGTGCCAGCAGTCGGAGGGTAAGGAACACTGAAGCTTTCTTT. It yields the protein CASSRRVRNTEAFF.

This clonotype was seen repeatedly, ten times or more. The gene calls are TRBV14 and TRBJ2-3, with TRBD2 matching over 7 bases. This CDR3 has 16 amino acids. Germline V CDR1 and CDR2: SGHDN, FVKESK. V shed 4 bases and J 5 bases; nucleotides not matched to a gene: 12. CDR3 sequence reads: CASSPVGRGVVDTQYF. The CDR3 nucleotides read TGTGCCAGCAGCCCCGTCGGACGGGGGGTCGTAGATACGCAGTATTTT.

This clonotype was seen many times. The chain has TRBV30 and TRBJ1-5; tentative D call: TRBD1 (6 bases). The CDR3 covers 15 residues. With 0 bases removed from V and 4 bases from J, the gap between germline ends came to 13 bases. The V gene's germline CDR1 is GTSNPN and CDR2 SVGIG (reference sequence). The chain's CDR3 is CAWSVGAGANQPQHF. The CDR3 coding sequence is TGTGCCTGGAGTGTGGGTGCGGGGGCAAATCAGCCCCAGCATTTT.

This clonotype turned up a few times. The J gene is TRBJ1-6, the V gene TRBV5-6, with D unresolved. This CDR3 comprises 15 residues. Trimming cost V 0 bases and J 7 bases, with 11 bases left between them. Per the germline V gene, CDR1 is SGHDT and CDR2 is YYEEEE. The CDR3: CASSLALRENSPLHF. Here the CDR3 DNA reads TGTGCCAGCAGCTTGGCCTTAAGGGAAAATTCACCCCTCCACTTT.

Comments on this clonotype: One junction end disagrees with the germline gene, perhaps due to a read error. The gene calls are TRBV5-5 and TRBJ2-5; TRBD2 aligns across 11 bases. The CDR3 runs to 15 residues. Germline CDR1 SGHKS, CDR2 YYEKEE (reference sequence). DNA for the CDR3: TGTACCAGCAGCTCTTTAGCGGGGGGGCAAGAGACCCAGTACTTC. It encodes CTSSSLAGGQETQYF.